The present entry profiles one T cell receptor beta chain with its context. Its antigen is currently unknown. It was with 60 Vbeta and 13 Jbeta primers that the PCR ran. The method was immunoSEQ multiplex PCR; TCRdb's version includes in-frame clones alone and lacks a portion of them. The data contain roughly 140,000 clones, approximately 80% of them seen just once; the ten biggest clones take up 4.3%. The CDR3 runs to 13 residues. Germline V gene sequence: CDR1 GTSNPN, CDR2 SVGIG (reference sequence). V lost 4 bases and J lost 4; bases outside the gene matches: 3. The data were obtained in a study of cytomegalovirus exposure and HLA in healthy donors. General observations from the study: According to a later analysis, most TCR beta chains associated with CMV appeared HLA-restricted.

The sequence came from a woman aged 40 to 50 in good health and CMV-seropositive. Sequencing was performed on PBMCs. J is TRBJ1-3 and V is TRBV30; 8 nucleotides agree with TRBD1. CDR3 amino acids: CAWTTGVGNTIYF. In DNA form, the CDR3 reads TGTGCCTGGACGACAGGGGTAGGAAACACCATATATTTT.